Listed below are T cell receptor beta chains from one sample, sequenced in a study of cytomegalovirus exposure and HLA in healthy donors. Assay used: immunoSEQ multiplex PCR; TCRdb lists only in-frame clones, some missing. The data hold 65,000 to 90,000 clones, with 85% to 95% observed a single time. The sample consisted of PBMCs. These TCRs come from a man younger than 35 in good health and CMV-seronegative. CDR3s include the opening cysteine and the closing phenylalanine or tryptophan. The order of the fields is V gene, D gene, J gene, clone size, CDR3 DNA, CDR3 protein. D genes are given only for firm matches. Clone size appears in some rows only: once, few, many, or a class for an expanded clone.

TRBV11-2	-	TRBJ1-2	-	TGTGCCAGCAGCTTAGTTCGGGGGAACCCTAAATTTAACTATGGCTACACCTTC	CASSLVRGNPKFNYGYTF
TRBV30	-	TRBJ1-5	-	TGTGCCTGGAGTGACGCAGGTGATCAGCCCCAGCATTTT	CAWSDAGDQPQHF
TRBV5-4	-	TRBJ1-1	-	TGTGCCAGCAGCCAACAGGGATGGAACACTGAAGCTTTCTTT	CASSQQGWNTEAFF
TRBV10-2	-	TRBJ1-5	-	TGCGCCAGCAGCTTAAGCAATCAGCCCCAGCATTTT	CASSLSNQPQHF
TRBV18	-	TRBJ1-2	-	TGTGCCAGCTCACCCCCACACAGGCTCTATGGCTACACCTTC	CASSPPHRLYGYTF
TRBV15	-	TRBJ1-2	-	TGTGCCACCAGCAGAGATCCCAAAGCGGGGGGCTATGGCTACACCTTC	CATSRDPKAGGYGYTF
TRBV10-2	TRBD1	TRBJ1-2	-	TGCGCCAGCAGTGAACGGGACAGGGCTAACTATGGCTACACCTTC	CASSERDRANYGYTF
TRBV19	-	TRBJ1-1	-	TGTGCCAGCCGGAGGAAATCTGTGAACACTGAAGCTTTCTTT	CASRRKSVNTEAFF
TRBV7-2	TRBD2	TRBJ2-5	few	TGTGCCAGCAGCTCTAGCGGGGGGGAGGGGACCCAGTACTTC	CASSSSGGEGTQYF
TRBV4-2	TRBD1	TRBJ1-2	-	TGTGCCAGCAGCCAATCAGGGGGGTATGGCTACACCTTC	CASSQSGGYGYTF
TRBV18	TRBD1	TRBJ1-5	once	TGTGCCAGCTCACCGGGACAGGCCACTTCGGATAGCAATCAGCCCCAGCATTTT	CASSPGQATSDSNQPQHF
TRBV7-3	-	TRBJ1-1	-	TGTGCCAGCAGCCCGTCAGGAGGGCGCATGAACACTGAAGCTTTCTTT	CASSPSGGRMNTEAFF
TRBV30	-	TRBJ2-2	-	TGTGCCTGGATTCCTCTGAGGGGGAATGCGGACACCGGGGAGCTGTTTTTT	CAWIPLRGNADTGELFF
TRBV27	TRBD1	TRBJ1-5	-	TGTGCCAGCAGTTCCTTGGACAGGGGGCGCATCGGTGATCAGCCCCAGCATTTT	CASSSLDRGRIGDQPQHF
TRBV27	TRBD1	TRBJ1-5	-	TGTGCCAGCAGACCTGTGACCGGGACAGGGGAAACTAGGGGCAATCAGCCCCAGCATTTT	CASRPVTGTGETRGNQPQHF
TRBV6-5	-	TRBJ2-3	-	TGTGCCAGCATGTGGGGGCCCACAGATACGCAGTATTTT	CASMWGPTDTQYF
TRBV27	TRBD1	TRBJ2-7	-	TGTGCCAGCAGCCGCGGGACAGGGGCTACCTACGAGCAGTACTTC	CASSRGTGATYEQYF
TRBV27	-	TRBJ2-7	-	TGTGCCAGCAGTTTATTCACAGGGCCTTTGTACGAGCAGTACTTC	CASSLFTGPLYEQYF
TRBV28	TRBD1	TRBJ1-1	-	TGTGCCAGCAGTTGGACAGGGACGAACACTGAAGCTTTCTTT	CASSWTGTNTEAFF
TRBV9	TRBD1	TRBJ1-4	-	TGTGCCAGCAGCACAGGGACAGGGCTTATTGAAAAACTGTTTTTT	CASSTGTGLIEKLFF
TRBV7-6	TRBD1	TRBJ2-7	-	TGTGCCAGCAGCTTAGCCGCGAACTCGGGACAGTCCTACGAGCAGTACTTC	CASSLAANSGQSYEQYF
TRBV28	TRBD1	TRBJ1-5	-	TGTGCCAGCAAACGACAGGGGACCCCGAGCAATCAGCCCCAGCATTTT	CASKRQGTPSNQPQHF
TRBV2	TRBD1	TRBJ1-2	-	TGTGCCAGCAGCCGAGGACAGGGCCTTTGGGGCTACACCTTC	CASSRGQGLWGYTF
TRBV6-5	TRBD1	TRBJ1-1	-	TGTGCCAGCACCCTACTAGGACAGGGGAACACTGAAGCTTTCTTT	CASTLLGQGNTEAFF
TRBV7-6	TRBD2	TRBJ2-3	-	TGTGCCAGCAGCCCCTACTCTAGCGGGGGGGCAGATACGCAGTATTTT	CASSPYSSGGADTQYF
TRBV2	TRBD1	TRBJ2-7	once	TGTGCCAGCAGTTACAGGGACAGCTCCTACGAGCAGTACTTC	CASSYRDSSYEQYF
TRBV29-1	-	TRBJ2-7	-	TGCAGCGTTACCGAGGGGGGGGTGTCCTACGAGCAGTACTTC	CSVTEGGVSYEQYF
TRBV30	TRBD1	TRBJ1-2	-	TGTGCCTGGAGTCAAGATCGACCCGGGACAGGGTTTGCCTATGGCTACACCTTC	CAWSQDRPGTGFAYGYTF
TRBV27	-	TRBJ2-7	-	TGTGCCAGCAGTTTATTATCAGGGTTTGACGAGCAGTACTTC	CASSLLSGFDEQYF
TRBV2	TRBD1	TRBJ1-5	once	TGTGCCAGCACCCCGGAAGCAGGGGGCGATCAGCCCCAGCATTTT	CASTPEAGGDQPQHF
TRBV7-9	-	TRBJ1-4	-	TGTGCCAGCAGCGTAGCCTCGGTTAATGAAAAACTGTTTTTT	CASSVASVNEKLFF
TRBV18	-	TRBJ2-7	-	TGTGCCAGCTCATTTAGGGAGTCGACCGACGAGCAGTACTTC	CASSFRESTDEQYF
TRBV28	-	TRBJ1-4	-	TGTGCCAGCAGTCATGTCCTAGCAGACTCCAGTCAAAAACTGTTTTTT	CASSHVLADSSQKLFF
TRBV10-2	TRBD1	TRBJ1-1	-	TGCGCCAGCAGGGGACAGGGGGTAACTGAAGCTTTCTTT	CASRGQGVTEAFF
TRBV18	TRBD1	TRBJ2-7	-	TGTGCCAGCTCACCATACGGACAGGTCAAACTATACGAGCAGTACTTC	CASSPYGQVKLYEQYF
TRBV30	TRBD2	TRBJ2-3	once	TGTGCCTTCACCCTAGCGGGGGGGGGCACAGATACGCAGTATTTT	CAFTLAGGGTDTQYF
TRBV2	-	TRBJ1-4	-	TGTGCCATTAGAACTCAGGGTAATGAAAAACTGTTTTTT	CAIRTQGNEKLFF
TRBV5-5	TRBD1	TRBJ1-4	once	TGTGCCAGCAGCTACGGGACAGGGGGGGAAAAACTGTTTTTT	CASSYGTGGEKLFF
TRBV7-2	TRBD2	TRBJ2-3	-	TGTGCCAGCTCCCAGAATGGGGGAGCGGGGACCGCGGCAGATACGCAGTATTTT	CASSQNGGAGTAADTQYF
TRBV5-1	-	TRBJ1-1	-	TGCGCCAGCAGCTTGTACAGCATGAACACTGAAGCTTTCTTT	CASSLYSMNTEAFF
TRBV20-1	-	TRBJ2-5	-	TGCAGTGTACCTCGGGAGACCCAGTACTTC	CSVPRETQYF
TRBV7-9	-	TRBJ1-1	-	TGTGCCAGCAGCCACAGGGATGGGGCGACCACTGAAGCTTTCTTT	CASSHRDGATTEAFF
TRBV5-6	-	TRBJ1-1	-	TGTGCCAGCAGCCGAGGGGACACCCGTTTAATGAACACTGAAGCTTTCTTT	CASSRGDTRLMNTEAFF
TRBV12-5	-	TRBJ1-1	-	TGTGCTAGTGGTTTGACCAGGGGAACTGAAGCTTTCTTT	CASGLTRGTEAFF
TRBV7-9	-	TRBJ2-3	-	TGTGCCAGCAGCGAACAGGGCACAGATACGCAGTATTTT	CASSEQGTDTQYF
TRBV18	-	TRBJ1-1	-	TGTGCCAGCTCACCGGGTATTGAGGCCGAAGCTTTCTTT	CASSPGIEAEAFF
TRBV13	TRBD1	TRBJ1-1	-	TGTGCCAGCAGCCCACAGGGGACTGAAGCTTTCTTT	CASSPQGTEAFF
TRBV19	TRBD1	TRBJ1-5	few	TGTGCCAGTCAAGGGGGCGCCGGGCAGCCCCAGCATTTT	CASQGGAGQPQHF
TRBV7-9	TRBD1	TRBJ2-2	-	TGTGCCAGCAGCTTCGGGACAGGGAACACCGGGGAGCTGTTTTTT	CASSFGTGNTGELFF
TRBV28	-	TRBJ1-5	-	TGTGCCAGCAGTTTTGCATTAGTTGTTCAGCCCCAGCATTTT	CASSFALVVQPQHF